This T cell receptor (beta chain) was recorded in a study of Graves' ophthalmopathy and Graves' hyperthyroidism. Serum thyroxine and TRAb, along with clinical symptoms, thyroid ultrasound and orbital computed tomography, were what diagnosis relied on. CDR3 regions of TCR beta were amplified from RNA transcripts. First-round RT-PCR employed HTBI primers, with a second-round multiplex PCR after it. TCRdb reprocessed the multiplex PCR reads with MiXCR, giving one entry per CDR3 protein. Here the sample spans about 700,000 distinct CDR3 sequences, about 38% being singletons. The source is an adult man with Graves' ophthalmopathy. The sample was peripheral blood.

CDR3 loop: CASSLMGQVEGYTF. The DNA for the CDR3 is TGTGCCAGCAGCTTGATGGGACAGGTTGAAGGCTACACCTTC. The chain links TRBV7-2 to TRBJ1-2; 8 nucleotides line up with TRBD1. The CDR3 is 14 amino acids. Trimming took 3 bases from V and 8 from J; bases not matched to a gene: 8. The V gene's germline CDR1 is SGHTA and CDR2 FQGNSA.